The sequence of this TCR beta chain was determined in a study of beta chain features in type 1 diabetes. About the study: Patients looked much like healthy donors when it came to age, gender and cell yields. About 110,000,000 sorted cells were examined across all samples. Study-level findings and limits: The study found moderately but significantly shorter TCRB CDR3s in all four CD4+ subsets of Type 1 diabetes patients.

Note on this clone: What it binds is unknown.

The germline gives CDR1 LNHDA, CDR2 SQIVND (reference sequence). The CDR3 length is 18 residues. Expressed TCRB transcripts were sequenced because the entire RNA isolate underwent reverse transcription. Deep immunoSEQ sequencing covered naive, central memory and regulatory T cell samples. Clones were sequenced by immunoSEQ multiplex PCR, and TCRdb holds only the in-frame ones, with some missing. The sample records 150,000 to 200,000 clones, 63% being singletons. Sequenced input: naive CD4+ T cells from blood. The sequence derives from a man aged 25 to 45 with type 1 diabetes. The V gene is TRBV19, the J gene TRBJ2-5; 7 bases map to TRBD1. This CDR3 is CAFQRRQGDPADQETQYF. The DNA of the CDR3 is TGTGCTTTTCAAAGGAGACAGGGTGATCCTGCTGACCAAGAGACCCAGTACTTC.